Here is one T cell receptor (beta chain) with its context. The entry originates in a study of control samples from healthy donors and cancer patients. This CDR3 is 14 amino acids long. Trimming left V 8 bases short and J 0 bases short, with 11 bases between. CDR1 is LGHDT and CDR2 is YNNKEL in the germline V gene (reference sequence). Generated by immunoSEQ multiplex PCR, the TCRdb table keeps only in-frame clones and is missing some. The sample holds approximately 79,000 clones; approximately 90% are singletons and the top ten take 6.5% to 8.5%. The chain joins TRBV3-1 (or the pseudogene TRBV3-2) to TRBJ2-1; D may be TRBD1 (7 bases). The sequenced sample was blood. The receptor was derived from a man aged 45-65 years in good health. The CDR3 loop is CASGGGSSYNEQFF. The CDR3 nucleotides read TGTGCCAGCGGAGGGGGCAGCTCCTACAATGAGCAGTTCTTC.